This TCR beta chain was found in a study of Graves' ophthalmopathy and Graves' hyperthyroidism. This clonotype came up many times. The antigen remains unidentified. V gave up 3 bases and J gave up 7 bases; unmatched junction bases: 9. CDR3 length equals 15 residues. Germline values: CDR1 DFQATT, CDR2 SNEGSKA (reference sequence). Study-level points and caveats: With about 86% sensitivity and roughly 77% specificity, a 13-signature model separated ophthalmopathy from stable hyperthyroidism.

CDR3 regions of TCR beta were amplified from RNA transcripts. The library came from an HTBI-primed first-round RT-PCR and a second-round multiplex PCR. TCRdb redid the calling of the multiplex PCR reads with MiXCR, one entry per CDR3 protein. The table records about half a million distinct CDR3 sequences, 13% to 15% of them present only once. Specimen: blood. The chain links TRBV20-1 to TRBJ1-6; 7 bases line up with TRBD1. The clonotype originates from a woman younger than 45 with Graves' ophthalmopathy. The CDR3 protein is CSASRGRTENSPLHF. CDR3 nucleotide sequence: TGCAGTGCTAGTAGGGGGCGGACAGAGAATTCACCCCTCCACTTT.